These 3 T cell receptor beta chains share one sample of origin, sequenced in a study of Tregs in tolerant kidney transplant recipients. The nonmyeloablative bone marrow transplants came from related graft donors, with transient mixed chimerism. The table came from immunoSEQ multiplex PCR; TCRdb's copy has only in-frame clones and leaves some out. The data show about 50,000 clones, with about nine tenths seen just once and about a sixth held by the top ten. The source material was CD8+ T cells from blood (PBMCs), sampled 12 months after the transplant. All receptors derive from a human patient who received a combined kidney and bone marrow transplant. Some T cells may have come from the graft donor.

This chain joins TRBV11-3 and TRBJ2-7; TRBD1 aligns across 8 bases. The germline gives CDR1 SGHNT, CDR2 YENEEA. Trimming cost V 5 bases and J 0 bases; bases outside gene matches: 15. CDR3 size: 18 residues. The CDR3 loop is CASSDRKTGETLSYEQYF. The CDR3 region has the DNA TGTGCCAGCAGCGACAGGAAGACAGGGGAAACCCTCTCCTACGAGCAGTACTTC.

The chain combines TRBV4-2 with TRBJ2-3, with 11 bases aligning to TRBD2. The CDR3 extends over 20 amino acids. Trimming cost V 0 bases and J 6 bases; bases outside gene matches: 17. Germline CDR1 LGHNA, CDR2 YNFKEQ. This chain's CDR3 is CASSQDLPSSGGARADTQYF. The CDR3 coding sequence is TGTGCCAGCAGCCAAGATCTCCCGAGTAGCGGGGGGGCACGGGCGGATACGCAGTATTTT.

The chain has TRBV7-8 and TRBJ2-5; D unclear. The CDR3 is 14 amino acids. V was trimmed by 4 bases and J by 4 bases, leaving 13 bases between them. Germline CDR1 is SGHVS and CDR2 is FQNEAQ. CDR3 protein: CASSYEAVGETQYF. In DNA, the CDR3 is TGTGCCAGCAGCTACGAGGCTGTGGGAGAGACCCAGTACTTC. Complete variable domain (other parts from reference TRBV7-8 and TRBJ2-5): GAGVSQSPRYKVAKRGQDVALRCDPISGHVSLFWYQQALGQGPEFLTYFQNEAQLDKSGLPSDRFFAERPEGSVSTLKIQRTQQEDSAVYLCASSYEAVGETQYFGPGTRLLVL.